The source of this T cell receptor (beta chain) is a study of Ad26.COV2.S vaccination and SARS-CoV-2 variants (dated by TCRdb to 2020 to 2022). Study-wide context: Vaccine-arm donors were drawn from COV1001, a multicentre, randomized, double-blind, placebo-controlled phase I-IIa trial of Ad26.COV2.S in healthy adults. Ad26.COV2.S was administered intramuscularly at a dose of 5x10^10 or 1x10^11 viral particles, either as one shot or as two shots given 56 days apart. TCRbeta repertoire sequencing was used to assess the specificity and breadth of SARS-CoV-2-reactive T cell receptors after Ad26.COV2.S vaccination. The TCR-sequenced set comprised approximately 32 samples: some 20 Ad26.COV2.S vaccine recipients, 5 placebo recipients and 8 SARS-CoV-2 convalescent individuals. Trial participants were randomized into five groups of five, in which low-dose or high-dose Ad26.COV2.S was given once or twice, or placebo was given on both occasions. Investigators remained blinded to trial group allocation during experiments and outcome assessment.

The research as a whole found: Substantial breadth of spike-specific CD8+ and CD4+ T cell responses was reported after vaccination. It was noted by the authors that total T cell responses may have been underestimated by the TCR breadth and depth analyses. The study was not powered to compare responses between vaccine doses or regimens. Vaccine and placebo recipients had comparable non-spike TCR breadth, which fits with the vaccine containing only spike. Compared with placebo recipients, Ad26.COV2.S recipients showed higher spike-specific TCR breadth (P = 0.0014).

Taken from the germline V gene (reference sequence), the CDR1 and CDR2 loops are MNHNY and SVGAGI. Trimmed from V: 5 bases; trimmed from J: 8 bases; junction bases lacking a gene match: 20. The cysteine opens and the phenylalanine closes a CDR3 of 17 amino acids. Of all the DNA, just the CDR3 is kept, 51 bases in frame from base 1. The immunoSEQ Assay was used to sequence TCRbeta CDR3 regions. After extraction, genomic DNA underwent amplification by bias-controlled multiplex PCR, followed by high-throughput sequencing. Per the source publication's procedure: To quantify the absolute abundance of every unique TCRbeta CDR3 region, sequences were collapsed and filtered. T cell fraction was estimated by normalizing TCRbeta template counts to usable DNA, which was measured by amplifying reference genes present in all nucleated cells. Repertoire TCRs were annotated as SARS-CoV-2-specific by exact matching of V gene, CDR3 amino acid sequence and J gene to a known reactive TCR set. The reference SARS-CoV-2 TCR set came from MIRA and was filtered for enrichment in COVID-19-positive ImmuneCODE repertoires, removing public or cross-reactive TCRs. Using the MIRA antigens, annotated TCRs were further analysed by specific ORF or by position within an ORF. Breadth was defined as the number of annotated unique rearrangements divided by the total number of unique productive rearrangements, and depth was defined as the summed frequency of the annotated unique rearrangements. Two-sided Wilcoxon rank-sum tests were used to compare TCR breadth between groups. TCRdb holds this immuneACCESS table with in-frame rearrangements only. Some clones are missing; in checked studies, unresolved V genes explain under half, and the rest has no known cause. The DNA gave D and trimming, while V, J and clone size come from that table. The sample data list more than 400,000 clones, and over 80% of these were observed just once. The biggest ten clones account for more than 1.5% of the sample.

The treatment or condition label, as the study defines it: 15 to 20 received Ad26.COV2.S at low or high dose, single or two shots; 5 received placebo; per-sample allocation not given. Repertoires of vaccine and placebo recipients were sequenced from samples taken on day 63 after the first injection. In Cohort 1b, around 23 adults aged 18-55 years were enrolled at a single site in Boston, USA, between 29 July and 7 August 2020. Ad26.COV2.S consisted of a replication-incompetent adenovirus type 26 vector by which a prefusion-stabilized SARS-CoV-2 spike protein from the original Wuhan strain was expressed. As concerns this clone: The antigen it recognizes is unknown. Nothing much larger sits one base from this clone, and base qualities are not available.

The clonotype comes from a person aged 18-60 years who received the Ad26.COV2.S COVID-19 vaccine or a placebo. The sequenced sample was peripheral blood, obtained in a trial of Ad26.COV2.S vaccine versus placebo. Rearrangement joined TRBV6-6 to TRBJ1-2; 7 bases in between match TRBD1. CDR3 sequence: CASSPYLTVTGAGGYTF. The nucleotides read TGTGCCAGCAGTCCTTACCTAACCGTCACAGGGGCGGGAGGCTACACCTTC.